The rows below give T cell receptor beta chains drawn from one sample of a study of siplizumab effects on memory and regulatory T cells. Assay: immunoSEQ multiplex PCR; the TCRdb copy retains only in-frame clones and omits some. The sample includes around 120,000 clones, around 94% of them seen just once. The sample taken for sequencing was non-Treg CD4+ T cells sorted from blood. All receptors come from a human donor in good health. Each CDR3 is given with its conserved first and last residue. A D gene is named only where the DNA matches it firmly. Not every row has a clone size; where given, it reads once, few, many or a size class.

TRBD1	.	TRBV7-9	TRBJ2-7	CASSLTGGYEQYF	TGTGCCAGCAGCTTAACAGGGGGCTACGAGCAGTACTTC
TRBD2	.	TRBV9	TRBJ2-5	CASSVAGTSTGTQYF	TGTGCCAGCAGCGTAGCTGGGACTAGCACCGGGACCCAGTACTTC
.	.	TRBV7-2	TRBJ2-7	CASSLGRGTYEQYF	TGTGCCAGCAGCTTAGGACGGGGGACGTACGAGCAGTACTTC
.	.	TRBV6-1	TRBJ1-3	CASSVPSSGNTIYF	TGTGCCAGCAGCGTGCCGAGCTCTGGAAACACCATATATTTT
TRBD1	.	TRBV7-9	TRBJ1-3	CASSRRQGESGNTIYF	TGTGCCAGCAGCCGGCGACAGGGGGAGTCTGGAAACACCATATATTTT
.	.	TRBV27	TRBJ1-2	CASSPSPRYGYTF	TGTGCCAGCAGTCCAAGCCCGAGGTATGGCTACACCTTC
.	.	TRBV7-9	TRBJ2-3	CASSWRQGGKTDTQYF	TGTGCCAGCAGCTGGCGACAGGGAGGAAAGACAGATACGCAGTATTTT
.	.	TRBV21-1	TRBJ2-1	CASSKNSTSGSSGSYNEQFF	TGTGCCAGCAGCAAGAATTCAACTAGCGGGAGTTCGGGCTCCTACAATGAGCAGTTCTTC
.	once	TRBV7-8	TRBJ1-3	CASSSPGLPNTIYF	TGTGCCAGCAGCTCTCCGGGACTGCCAAACACCATATATTTT
.	.	TRBV4-1	TRBJ1-5	CASSQDSQGGSGNQPQHF	TGCGCCAGCAGCCAAGATTCTCAAGGAGGGTCCGGCAATCAGCCCCAGCATTTT
TRBD1	.	TRBV11-2	TRBJ2-7	CASSRIPGQGLDEQYF	TGTGCCAGCAGCCGAATCCCGGGACAGGGTTTGGACGAGCAGTACTTC
.	.	TRBV7-3	TRBJ1-2	CASSLIASPRYGYTF	TGTGCCAGCAGCTTAATCGCATCACCCCGCTATGGCTACACCTTC
TRBD2	.	TRBV30	TRBJ2-7	CAWSVDPASGRRYEQYF	TGTGCCTGGAGTGTCGACCCGGCTAGCGGGAGGAGGTACGAGCAGTACTTC
.	.	TRBV12-5	TRBJ1-1	CASGLVQGPWAKPEAFF	TGTGCTAGTGGTTTGGTACAAGGCCCCTGGGCCAAACCTGAAGCTTTCTTT
.	.	TRBV6-5	TRBJ2-7	CASSENYEQYF	TGTGCCAGCAGTGAGAACTACGAGCAGTACTTC
.	.	TRBV20-1	TRBJ2-2	CSARSPGELFF	TGCAGTGCTAGGTCGCCCGGGGAGCTGTTTTTT
.	.	TRBV27	TRBJ1-1	CASSGWTEAFF	TGTGCCAGCAGTGGATGGACTGAAGCTTTCTTT
.	.	TRBV11-3	TRBJ2-2	CASSLGYGTNTGELFF	TGTGCCAGCAGCTTAGGGTACGGAACGAACACCGGGGAGCTGTTTTTT
.	once	TRBV7-3	TRBJ2-2	CARKTPVPGELFF	TGTGCCAGAAAGACCCCCGTTCCCGGGGAGCTGTTTTTT
TRBD1	.	TRBV19	TRBJ2-7	CASSIGQGTYEQYF	TGTGCCAGTAGTATAGGACAGGGGACCTACGAGCAGTACTTC
.	.	TRBV12-5	TRBJ2-6	CASGASPAGQSRANVLTF	TGTGCTAGTGGTGCAAGTCCTGCAGGACAAAGTCGGGCCAACGTCCTGACTTTC
.	.	TRBV7-8	TRBJ1-5	CASSLKGNQPQHF	TGTGCCAGCAGCTTGAAGGGGAATCAGCCCCAGCATTTT
TRBD1	once	TRBV6-5	TRBJ2-3	CASSYAGQGADTQYF	TGTGCCAGCAGTTACGCGGGACAGGGGGCAGATACGCAGTATTTT
.	.	TRBV18	TRBJ1-1	CASSPGLNTEAFF	TGTGCCAGCTCACCAGGGTTGAACACTGAAGCTTTCTTT
.	.	TRBV30	TRBJ1-3	CAWSGQYPGNTIYF	TGTGCCTGGAGCGGACAGTATCCTGGAAACACCATATATTTT
.	.	TRBV27	TRBJ2-5	CASSLWSQETQYF	TGTGCCAGCAGTTTATGGAGCCAAGAGACCCAGTACTTC
TRBD1	.	TRBV5-5	TRBJ1-1	CASSRQGNTEAFF	TGTGCCAGCTCAAGACAGGGGAACACTGAAGCTTTCTTT
TRBD2	few	TRBV7-9	TRBJ2-7	CASSLGTSVYYEQYF	TGTGCCAGCAGCTTAGGGACTAGCGTATACTACGAGCAGTACTTC
.	.	TRBV14	TRBJ1-2	CASSQGLGVGYTF	TGTGCCAGCAGCCAAGGTTTGGGGGTCGGCTACACCTTC
TRBD1	.	TRBV7-6	TRBJ2-7	CASSLRDRFSYEQYF	TGTGCCAGCAGCTTAAGGGACAGGTTTTCCTACGAGCAGTACTTC